Shown below are 17 T cell receptor beta chains from a single sample sequenced in a study of CD8 T cells in ankylosing spondylitis (dated by TCRdb to 2016 to 2017). Library generation was performed with 5' RACE. Sequencing was carried out with an Illumina HiSeq 2500. TCRdb redid the processing of the public reads, applying fastp at Q25 and MiXCR, and retained in-frame beta chains. Identical CDR3 proteins give one entry, which carries the most common genes and DNA. The sample data list some 150,000 distinct CDR3 sequences, and more than 40% of these were observed just once. Around 15% of the sample rests with the top ten. The specimen was synovial fluid, either unsorted or a sorted T cell fraction (not recorded which). These receptors originate from a male donor with ankylosing spondylitis.

The gene calls are TRBV7-9 and TRBJ2-1; TRBD2 matches at 8 bases. In germline, CDR1 is SEHNR, CDR2 FQNEAQ (reference sequence). With V trimmed by 5 bases and J by 7 bases, 10 bases remained unmatched. This CDR3 region has 15 residues. CDR3 loop: CASSRPGLEENEQFF. CDR3 nucleotide sequence: TGTGCCAGCAGCCGGCCGGGACTAGAGGAGAATGAGCAGTTCTTC.

The gene calls are TRBV20-1 and TRBJ2-7; 10 nucleotides agree with TRBD1. V dropped 0 bases and J dropped 4; count of bases not matched to a gene: 9. The germline V gene has CDR1 DFQATT and CDR2 SNEGSKA (reference sequence). This CDR3 contains 16 residues. The CDR3 DNA reads as TGCAGTGCTAGAGATTTCCCGGGACAGGGGTTTTACGAGCAGTACTTC. Translating it yields CSARDFPGQGFYEQYF.

V usage is TRBV27 and J usage is TRBJ2-3, with TRBD2 matching 13 bases. This CDR3 is 16 amino acids long. The germline V gene encodes CDR1 MNHEY and CDR2 SMNVEV (reference sequence). The V and J ends lost 3 bases and 2 bases, in that order; junction bases with no gene match: 2. CDR3 amino acids: CASSLGTSGTTDTQYF. CDR3 in DNA: TGTGCCAGCAGTTTGGGGACTAGCGGGACCACAGATACGCAGTATTTT.

The sample holds a few counts of this clonotype. Germline and junction disagree at one end, which may indicate a read error. This rearrangement joins TRBV18 to TRBJ2-1; no clear D. Germline V gives CDR1 KGHSH, CDR2 LQKENI. The CDR3 sequence is 12 residues long. DNA of the CDR3: TGTGCCAGCTCACCACGTTACACTGAGCAGTTCTTC. Its protein is CASSPRYTEQFF.

In DNA form, the CDR3 reads TGTGCCAGCAGCGCAGAGAGCGGACCTTCCTACAATGAGCAGTTCTTC. Its protein is CASSAESGPSYNEQFF. This chain uses TRBV9 with TRBJ2-1; D may be TRBD2 (5 bases). V lost 3 bases and J 1 base, leaving 14 bases between the germline ends. The germline V gene has CDR1 SGDLS and CDR2 YYNGEE. The length of the CDR3 is 16 residues. Full variable domain (remainder filled in from reference TRBV9 and TRBJ2-1): DSGVTQTPKHLITATGQRVTLRCSPRSGDLSVYWYQQSLDQGLQFLIQYYNGEERAKGNILERFSAQQFPDLHSELNLSSLELGDSALYFCASSAESGPSYNEQFFGPGTRLTVL.

This chain uses TRBV30 with TRBJ1-1, with D possibly being TRBD1 (5 bases). V lost 8 bases and J lost 3, with 16 bases in between. CDR1 is GTSNPN, CDR2 SVGIG, per germline (reference sequence). This CDR3 is 13 amino acids long. CDR3 protein: CAGVNGGYTEAFF. The DNA for the CDR3 is TGTGCCGGCGTGAATGGGGGGTACACTGAAGCTTTCTTT.

The chain combines TRBV3-1 with TRBJ1-2; 8 nucleotides align to TRBD1. Germline V gene lookup returns CDR1 LGHDT and CDR2 YNNKEL (reference sequence). J lost 7 bases, V lost 1 base, and 5 bases had no gene match. The CDR3 consists of 14 residues. DNA of the CDR3: TGTGCCAGCAGCCAAGGGCAGGGGGCGCCTGGCTACACCTTC. Protein: CASSQGQGAPGYTF.

There are a few counts of this clonotype. This chain joins TRBV6-5 and TRBJ2-3; D not resolved. Germline V gives CDR1 MNHEY, CDR2 SVGAGI. V was cut by 7 bases and J by 2 bases, with 7 bases left in between. This CDR3 has 12 residues. The CDR3 is CASNADTDTQYF. The CDR3 DNA sequence: TGTGCCAGCAACGCTGACACAGATACGCAGTATTTT.

This clonotype has just one count. The V gene is TRBV20-1, the J gene TRBJ2-4, with a weak D call TRBD1 (5 bases). Germline CDR1 DFQATT, CDR2 SNEGSKA (reference sequence). CDR3 length equals 15 residues. The V gene lost 6 bases and the J gene lost 1 base, with 16 bases spanning the gap. CDR3 in amino acids: CSAADQGVAKNIQYF. The CDR3 DNA sequence: TGCAGTGCCGCGGACCAAGGGGTGGCCAAAAACATTCAGTACTTC.

This clonotype occurred many times. J is TRBJ2-1 and V is TRBV7-3; tentative D call: TRBD1 (6 bases). V gave up 2 bases and J gave up 1 base, with 12 bases separating them. This CDR3 has 16 residues. CDR1 is SGHTA, CDR2 FQGTGA, per germline. The CDR3 spells CASSLGQHPSYNEQFF. The CDR3, as DNA: TGTGCCAGCAGCTTAGGACAGCACCCTTCCTACAATGAGCAGTTCTTC.

This clonotype was recorded once. This sequence joins TRBV30 and TRBJ2-3; TRBD1 matches 9 bases. Germline-derived CDR1 and CDR2 are GTSNPN and SVGIG (reference sequence). The CDR3 runs 15 residues. The CDR3 DNA reads as TGTGCGTATGGACAGGGGATCTGGGACACAGATACGCAGTATTTT. It is translated as CAYGQGIWDTDTQYF.

In this sample, this clonotype turned up a few times. The chain couples TRBV28 to TRBJ2-7; 10 bases match TRBD2. Losses at the gene ends were 5 bases for V and 5 bases for J; bases not matched to a gene: 9. Germline V gene sequence: CDR1 MDHEN, CDR2 SYDVKM. This CDR3 has 15 amino acids. The chain's CDR3 is CASSPWLAGENEQYF. CDR3 DNA: TGTGCCAGCAGTCCCTGGCTAGCGGGAGAGAACGAGCAGTACTTC.

V gene TRBV28 combines with J gene TRBJ2-7, with TRBD2 matching over 9 bases. The CDR3 sequence is 17 residues long. V lost 5 bases, J lost 1 base, and 12 bases stayed unmatched. The germline CDR1 and CDR2 sequences are MDHEN and SYDVKM. The CDR3 loop is CASSLELAGEGSYEQYF. CDR3 coding DNA: TGTGCCAGCAGTCTCGAGTTAGCGGGAGAAGGGTCCTACGAGCAGTACTTC.

The V and J genes are TRBV9 and TRBJ1-1, with D possibly matching TRBD1 (5 bases). Between the trimmed V and J ends, which lost 3 bases and 4 bases, there was a span of 13 bases. The CDR3 has 14 amino acids. CDR1 and CDR2 from the germline V gene are SGDLS and YYNGEE. This chain's CDR3 is CASSASGRGTEAFF. The CDR3 DNA sequence: TGTGCCAGCAGCGCCTCAGGGCGCGGCACTGAAGCTTTCTTT.

The rearrangement links TRBV5-1 to TRBJ1-2, with 9 bases lining up with TRBD1. The junction had 8 bases not matched to a gene; V was cut back by 4 bases and J by 4 bases. The CDR3 runs to 15 residues. Germline V gene sequence: CDR1 SGHRS, CDR2 YFSETQ. The CDR3 loop is CASSRGDRERYGYTF. The DNA for the CDR3 is TGCGCCAGCAGCCGTGGGGACAGGGAGCGCTATGGCTACACCTTC. The full variable domain, in which reference TRBV5-1 and TRBJ1-2 provide the parts outside the CDR3, is KAGVTQTPRYLIKTRGQQVTLSCSPISGHRSVSWYQQTPGQGLQFLFEYFSETQRNKGNFPGRFSGRQFSNSRSEMNVSTLELGDSALYLCASSRGDRERYGYTFGSGTRLTVV.

There are a few counts of this clonotype. The chain combines TRBV24-1 with TRBJ2-1, with D hard to call. V was trimmed by 4 bases and J by 5 bases, leaving 17 bases between them. The CDR3 has 16 amino acids. Looked up from germline, CDR1 is KGHDR and CDR2 is SFDVKD. The CDR3 DNA sequence: TGTGCCACCAGTGACTCGGACGCCCCTTCCAACAATGAGCAGTTCTTC. Amino acid sequence: CATSDSDAPSNNEQFF.

The V gene is TRBV28, the J gene TRBJ2-1, with 9 positions matching TRBD2. V shed 6 bases and J 4 bases; nucleotides not matched to a gene: 13. The CDR3 sequence is 17 residues long. CDR1 and CDR2 (germline): MDHEN, SYDVKM. The CDR3 DNA follows: TGTGCCAGCAGCCTCGGGGTTCTAGCGGGGATATACAATGAGCAGTTCTTC. Its translation: CASSLGVLAGIYNEQFF. The full variable domain, with the rest looked up from reference TRBV28 and TRBJ2-1, is DVKVTQSSRYLVKRTGEKVFLECVQDMDHENMFWYRQDPGLGLRLIYFSYDVKMKEKGDIPEGYSVSREKKERFSLILESASTNQTSMYLCASSLGVLAGIYNEQFFGPGTRLTVL.